These 16 T cell receptor beta chains were sequenced from one sample in a study of blood T cell repertoires in COVID-19. The assay was immunoSEQ multiplex PCR, and TCRdb's table has in-frame clones only and misses some. The sample lists more than 95,000 clones; roughly four fifths were seen once. Material for sequencing was peripheral blood. Every receptor here comes from a woman at least 80 years old with acute or convalescent COVID-19.

This chain uses TRBV24-1 with TRBJ2-5; TRBD2 might be the D (5 bases). CDR3 size: 15 residues. Germline V gene data show CDR1 as KGHDR and CDR2 as SFDVKD. V was shortened by 6 bases and J by 5 bases, with 18 bases between the two germline ends. The chain's CDR3 is CATSLKGATGETQYF. In DNA, the CDR3 is TGTGCCACCAGTCTGAAGGGAGCGACCGGGGAGACCCAGTACTTC.

The CDR3 DNA sequence: TGTGCCACCAGTGAAGAAAGTATCGGACTAGCGGCCCACACAGATACGCAGTATTTT. Protein sequence: CATSEESIGLAAHTDTQYF. This rearrangement joins TRBV24-1 to TRBJ2-3; 10 positions agree with TRBD2. The CDR3 spans 19 residues. Germline lookup yields CDR1 KGHDR and CDR2 SFDVKD. Trimming cost V 4 bases and J 2 bases; bases outside gene matches: 14.

The gene calls are TRBV29-1 and TRBJ2-3; the D gene is possibly TRBD2 (5 bases). The CDR3 length is 13 residues. Germline assignment: CDR1 SQVTM and CDR2 ANQGSEA. Trimming pared 6 bases from V and 3 bases from J, leaving 13 bases between. This CDR3 is CSVAAPGTDTQYF. The DNA for the CDR3 is TGCAGCGTAGCGGCCCCCGGTACAGATACGCAGTATTTT.

CDR3 residues: CASSIDPDTRAFF. The CDR3 nucleotides read TGTGCCAGTAGTATAGATCCCGACACAAGGGCTTTCTTT. The chain links TRBV19 to TRBJ1-1; D is unresolved. This CDR3 contains 13 residues. Looked up from germline, CDR1 is LNHDA and CDR2 is SQIVND (reference sequence). V gave up 0 bases and J gave up 11 bases, with 13 bases separating them.

The chain uses TRBV11-2 and TRBJ2-2; 8 bases are shared with TRBD2. J was trimmed by 8 bases and V by 1 base; bases with no gene match: 6. The CDR3 has 15 residues. Germline CDR1 reads SGHAT; CDR2 reads FQNNGV. CDR3 protein: CASSLGVREGGELFF. CDR3 DNA sequence: TGTGCCAGCAGCTTAGGCGTACGGGAGGGAGGGGAGCTGTTTTTT. The full variable domain, in which reference TRBV11-2 and TRBJ2-2 provide the parts outside the CDR3, is EAGVAQSPRYKIIEKRQSVAFWCNPISGHATLYWYQQILGQGPKLLIQFQNNGVVDDSQLPKDRFSAERLKGVDSTLKIQPAKLEDSAVYLCASSLGVREGGELFFGEGSRLTVL.

The chain is built from TRBV28 and TRBJ2-5, with D uncertain. This CDR3 is built from 14 residues. Germline-derived CDR1 and CDR2 are MDHEN and SYDVKM. V lost 1 base and J lost 2, with 8 bases in between. The CDR3 loop reads CASSLSSVQETQYF. The CDR3 nucleotides are TGTGCCAGCAGTTTATCGAGCGTGCAAGAGACCCAGTACTTC.

The J gene is TRBJ2-7, the V gene TRBV7-8; TRBD2 matches 14 bases. Looked up from germline, CDR1 is SGHVS and CDR2 is FQNEAQ. The CDR3 runs to 18 residues. The V segment lost 1 base and the J segment 5 bases; nucleotides outside the gene matches: 10. In DNA form, the CDR3 reads TGTGCCAGCAGCTTAGAAGCAGCTCGACTAGCGGGAGGGAACGAGCAGTACTTC. Its translation: CASSLEAARLAGGNEQYF.

This clone came up once. The chain uses TRBV5-1 and TRBJ2-7, with D tentatively TRBD1 (6 bases). This CDR3 region has 16 residues. The V end lost 4 bases, the J end lost 1 base, and 18 bases lay between the germline ends. Per germline, CDR1 SGHRS and CDR2 YFSETQ. The CDR3 sequence: CASSPHDRSPSYEQYF. CDR3 sequence (DNA): TGCGCCAGCAGCCCCCACGACAGGTCCCCGTCCTACGAGCAGTACTTC.

V and J are TRBV12-3 or TRBV12-4 and TRBJ2-5, with TRBD2 identical over 7 bases. The CDR3 loop spans 12 amino acids. V dropped 5 bases and J dropped 12; count of bases not matched to a gene: 9. Here the CDR3 DNA reads TGTGCCAGCAGTCCGTACTCGGGGAGGGAGTACTTC. Translating gives CASSPYSGREYF.

This clone was observed a few times. The chain recombines TRBV30 with TRBJ1-5; D unresolved. Trimming took off 2 bases at V and 11 bases at J, with 16 bases between the two ends. The CDR3 covers 13 residues. Germline CDR1 reads GTSNPN; CDR2 reads SVGIG (reference sequence). The CDR3 loop reads CAWSSQAIGAQHF. As DNA, the CDR3 is TGTGCCTGGAGTTCTCAGGCTATCGGGGCCCAGCATTTT.

The genes are TRBV5-6 and TRBJ1-2; D call uncertain. V dropped 2 bases and J dropped 0 bases, with 5 bases sitting between them. Germline V CDR1 and CDR2: SGHDT, YYEEEE. This CDR3 spans 13 amino acids. The CDR3 spells CASSFQANYGYTF. In DNA, the CDR3 is TGTGCCAGCAGCTTCCAGGCTAACTATGGCTACACCTTC.

This sequence joins TRBV19 and TRBJ2-2; D is unclear. Germline assignment: CDR1 LNHDA and CDR2 SQIVND (reference sequence). V gave up 1 base and J gave up 0 bases, with 6 bases separating them. The CDR3 length is 15 residues. As DNA, the CDR3 is TGTGCCAGTAGTATAGCGGGTACGAACACCGGGGAGCTGTTTTTT. Protein product: CASSIAGTNTGELFF.

The rearrangement joins TRBV3-1 (or the pseudogene TRBV3-2) to TRBJ2-2; 7 nucleotides align to TRBD1. Germline V gene sequence: CDR1 LGHDT, CDR2 YNNKEL (reference sequence). The length of the CDR3 is 16 residues. V was pared by 6 bases and J by 3 bases, with 10 bases of the junction left unmatched. The CDR3 DNA reads TGTGCCAGCAGAAAAAAAGAGGGGGCAGACACCGGGGAGCTGTTTTTT. This sequence encodes CASRKKEGADTGELFF.

In its sample, this clone was seen a few times. CDR3: CATSDRTGGPYTQYF. Here the CDR3 DNA reads TGTGCCACCAGTGACAGGACAGGGGGCCCTTATACGCAGTATTTT. V and J are TRBV24-1 and TRBJ2-3; 11 bases map to TRBD1. V gave up 4 bases and J gave up 7 bases; unmatched junction bases: 6. This CDR3 is built from 15 residues. The V gene's germline CDR1 is KGHDR and CDR2 SFDVKD.

The chain employs TRBV29-1 and TRBJ2-7; 8 bases line up with TRBD1. This CDR3 comprises 14 residues. The V segment lost 3 bases and the J segment 0 bases; nucleotides outside the gene matches: 4. CDR1 and CDR2 from the germline V gene are SQVTM and ANQGSEA. Here the CDR3 DNA reads TGCAGCGTTGAGGACAGGGCCAGCTCCTACGAGCAGTACTTC. This sequence encodes CSVEDRASSYEQYF.

This clone showed up just once. The chain combines TRBV7-9 with TRBJ2-5; 11 bases match TRBD2. Losses at the gene ends were 3 bases for V and 1 base for J; bases not matched to a gene: 4. This CDR3 has 16 amino acids. Looked up from germline, CDR1 is SEHNR and CDR2 is FQNEAQ (reference sequence). CDR3 region: CASSFSSGRTQETQYF. The CDR3 DNA reads as TGTGCCAGCAGCTTTTCTAGCGGGAGGACCCAAGAGACCCAGTACTTC.